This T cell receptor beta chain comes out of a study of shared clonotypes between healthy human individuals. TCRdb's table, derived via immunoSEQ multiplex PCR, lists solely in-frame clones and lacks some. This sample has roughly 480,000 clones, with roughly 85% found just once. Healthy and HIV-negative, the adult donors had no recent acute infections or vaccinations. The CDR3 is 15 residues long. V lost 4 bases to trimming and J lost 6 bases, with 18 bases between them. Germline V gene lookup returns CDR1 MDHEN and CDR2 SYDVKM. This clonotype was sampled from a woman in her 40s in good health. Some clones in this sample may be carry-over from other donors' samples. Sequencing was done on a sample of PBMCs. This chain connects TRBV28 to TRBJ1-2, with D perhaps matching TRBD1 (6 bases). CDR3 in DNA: TGTGCCAGCAGTTACTCCGGGGGCTTCACGAATGGCTACACCTTC. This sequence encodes CASSYSGGFTNGYTF.